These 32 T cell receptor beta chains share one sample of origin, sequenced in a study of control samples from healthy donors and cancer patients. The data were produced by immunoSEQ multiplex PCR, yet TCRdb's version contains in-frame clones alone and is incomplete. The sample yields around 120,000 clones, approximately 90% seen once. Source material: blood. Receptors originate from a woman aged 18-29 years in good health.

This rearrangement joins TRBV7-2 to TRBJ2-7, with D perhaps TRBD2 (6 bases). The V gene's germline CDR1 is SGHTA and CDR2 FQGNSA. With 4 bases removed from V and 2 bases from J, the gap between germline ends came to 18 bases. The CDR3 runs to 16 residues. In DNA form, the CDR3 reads TGTGCCAGCAGCTCCCTCCCGCGGGACTCAGCCTACGAGCAGTACTTC. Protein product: CASSSLPRDSAYEQYF.

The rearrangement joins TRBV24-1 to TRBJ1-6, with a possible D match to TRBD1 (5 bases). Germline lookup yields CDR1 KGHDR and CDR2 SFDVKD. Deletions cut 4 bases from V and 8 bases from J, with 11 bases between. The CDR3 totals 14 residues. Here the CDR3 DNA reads TGTGCCACCAGTGAGTTAGGGGAGGATTCACCCCTCCACTTT. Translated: CATSELGEDSPLHF.

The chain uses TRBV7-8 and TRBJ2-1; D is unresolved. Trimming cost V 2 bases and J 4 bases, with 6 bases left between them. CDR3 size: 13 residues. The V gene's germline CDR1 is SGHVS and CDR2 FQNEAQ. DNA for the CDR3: TGTGCCAGCAGCTTAATTGGTTACAATGAGCAGTTCTTC. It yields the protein CASSLIGYNEQFF.

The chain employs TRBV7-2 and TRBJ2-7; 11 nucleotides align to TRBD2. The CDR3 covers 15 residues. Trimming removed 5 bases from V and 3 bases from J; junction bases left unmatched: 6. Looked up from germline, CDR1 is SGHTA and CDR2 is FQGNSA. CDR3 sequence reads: CASSLTSGDNYEQYF. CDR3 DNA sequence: TGTGCCAGCAGCCTGACTAGCGGGGATAACTACGAGCAGTACTTC.

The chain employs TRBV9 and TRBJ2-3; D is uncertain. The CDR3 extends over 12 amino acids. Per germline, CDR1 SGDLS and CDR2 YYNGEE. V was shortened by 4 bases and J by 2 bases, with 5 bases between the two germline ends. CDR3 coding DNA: TGTGCCAGCAGCAAAAACACAGATACGCAGTATTTT. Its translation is CASSKNTDTQYF.

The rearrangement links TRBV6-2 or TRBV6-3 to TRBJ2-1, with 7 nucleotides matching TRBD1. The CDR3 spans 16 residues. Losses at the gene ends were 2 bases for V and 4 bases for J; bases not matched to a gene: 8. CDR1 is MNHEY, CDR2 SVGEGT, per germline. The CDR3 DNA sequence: TGTGCCAGCAGTTACCCCTGGGGACAGAGTTACAATGAGCAGTTCTTC. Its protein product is CASSYPWGQSYNEQFF.

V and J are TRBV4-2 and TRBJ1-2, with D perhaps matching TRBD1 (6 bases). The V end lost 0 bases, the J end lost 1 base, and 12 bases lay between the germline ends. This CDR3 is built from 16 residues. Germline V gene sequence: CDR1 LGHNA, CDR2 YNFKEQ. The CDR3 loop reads CASSQDPTGSNYGYTF. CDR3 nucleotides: TGTGCCAGCAGCCAAGATCCCACAGGGAGTAACTATGGCTACACCTTC.

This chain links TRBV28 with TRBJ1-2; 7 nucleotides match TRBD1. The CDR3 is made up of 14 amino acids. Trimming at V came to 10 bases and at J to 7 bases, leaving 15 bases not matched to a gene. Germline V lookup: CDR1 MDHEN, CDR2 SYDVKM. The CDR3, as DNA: TGTGCCACCCGGCCTACAGGGGTTTCGCTTGGCTACACCTTC. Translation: CATRPTGVSLGYTF.

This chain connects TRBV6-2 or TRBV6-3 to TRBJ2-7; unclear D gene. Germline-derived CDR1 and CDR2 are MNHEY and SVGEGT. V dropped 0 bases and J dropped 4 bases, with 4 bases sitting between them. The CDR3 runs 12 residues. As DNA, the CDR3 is TGTGCCAGCAGTTACTCGATTTACGAGCAGTACTTC. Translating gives CASSYSIYEQYF.

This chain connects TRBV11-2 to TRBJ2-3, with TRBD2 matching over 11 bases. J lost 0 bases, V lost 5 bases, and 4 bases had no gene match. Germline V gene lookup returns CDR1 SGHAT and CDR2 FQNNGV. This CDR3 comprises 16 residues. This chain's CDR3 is CASSGRTSGSTDTQYF. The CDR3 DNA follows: TGTGCCAGCAGCGGACGGACTAGCGGGAGCACAGATACGCAGTATTTT.

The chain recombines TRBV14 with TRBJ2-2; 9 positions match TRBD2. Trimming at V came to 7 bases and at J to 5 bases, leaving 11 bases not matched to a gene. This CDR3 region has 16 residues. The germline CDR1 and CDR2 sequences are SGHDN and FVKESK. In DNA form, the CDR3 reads TGTGCCAGCACCATGGCCGGGACTAGCCGGACCGGGGAGCTGTTTTTT. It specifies CASTMAGTSRTGELFF.

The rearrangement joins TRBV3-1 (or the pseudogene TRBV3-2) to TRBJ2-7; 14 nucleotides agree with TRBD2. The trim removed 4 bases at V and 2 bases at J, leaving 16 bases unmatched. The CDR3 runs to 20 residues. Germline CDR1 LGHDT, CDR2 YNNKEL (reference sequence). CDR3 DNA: TGTGCCAGCAGCCCTCACCCCGGGACTAGCGGGAGTTCGGGCCCCTACGAGCAGTACTTC. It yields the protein CASSPHPGTSGSSGPYEQYF.

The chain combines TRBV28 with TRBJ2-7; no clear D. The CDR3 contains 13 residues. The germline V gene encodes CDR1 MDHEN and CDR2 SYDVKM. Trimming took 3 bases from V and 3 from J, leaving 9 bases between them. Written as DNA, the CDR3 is TGTGCCAGCAGTTTGATCAGGTTCTACGAGCAGTACTTC. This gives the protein CASSLIRFYEQYF.

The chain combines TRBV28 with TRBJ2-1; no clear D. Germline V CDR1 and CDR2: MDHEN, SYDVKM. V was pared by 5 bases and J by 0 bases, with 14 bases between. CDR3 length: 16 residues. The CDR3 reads CASSNIKFLSYNEQFF. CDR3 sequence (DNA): TGTGCCAGCAGTAATATTAAGTTCCTCTCCTACAATGAGCAGTTCTTC.

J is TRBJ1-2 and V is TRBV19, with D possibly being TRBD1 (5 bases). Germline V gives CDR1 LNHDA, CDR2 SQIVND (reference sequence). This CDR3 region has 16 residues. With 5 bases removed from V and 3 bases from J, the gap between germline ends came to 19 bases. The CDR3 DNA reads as TGTGCCAGTAGTGCGGCAGGGCCCACAGTGGACTATGGCTACACCTTC. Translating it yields CASSAAGPTVDYGYTF.

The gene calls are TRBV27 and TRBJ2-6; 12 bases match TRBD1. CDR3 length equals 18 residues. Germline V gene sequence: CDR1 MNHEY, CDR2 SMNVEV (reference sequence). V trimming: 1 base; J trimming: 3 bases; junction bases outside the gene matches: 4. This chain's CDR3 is CASSLWDRGLGGANVLTF. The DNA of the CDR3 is TGTGCCAGCAGTTTATGGGACAGGGGGCTGGGTGGGGCCAACGTCCTGACTTTC. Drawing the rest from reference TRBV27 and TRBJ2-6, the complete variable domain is EAQVTQNPRYLITVTGKKLTVTCSQNMNHEYMSWYRQDPGLGLRQIYYSMNVEVTDKGDVPEGYKVSRKEKRNFPLILESPSPNQTSLYFCASSLWDRGLGGANVLTFGAGSRLTVL.

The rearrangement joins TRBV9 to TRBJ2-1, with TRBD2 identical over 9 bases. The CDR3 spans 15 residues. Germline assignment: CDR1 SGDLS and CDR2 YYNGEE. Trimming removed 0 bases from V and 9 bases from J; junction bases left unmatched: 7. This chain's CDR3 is CASSVVSSGAGEQFF. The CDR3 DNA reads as TGTGCCAGCAGCGTAGTGTCTAGCGGGGCGGGTGAGCAGTTCTTC.

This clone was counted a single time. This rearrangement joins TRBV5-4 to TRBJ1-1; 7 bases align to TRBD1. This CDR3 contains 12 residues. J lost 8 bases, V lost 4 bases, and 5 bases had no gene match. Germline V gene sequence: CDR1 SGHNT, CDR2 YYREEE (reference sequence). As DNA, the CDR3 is TGTGCCAGCAGCCCTCGACAGGGAGAAGCTTTCTTT. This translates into CASSPRQGEAFF.

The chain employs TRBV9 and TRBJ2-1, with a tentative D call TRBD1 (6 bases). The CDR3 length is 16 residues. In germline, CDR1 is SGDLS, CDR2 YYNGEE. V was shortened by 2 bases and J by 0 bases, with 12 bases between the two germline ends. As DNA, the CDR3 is TGTGCCAGCAGCGTCGAGGGGACAAGCTCCTACAATGAGCAGTTCTTC. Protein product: CASSVEGTSSYNEQFF.

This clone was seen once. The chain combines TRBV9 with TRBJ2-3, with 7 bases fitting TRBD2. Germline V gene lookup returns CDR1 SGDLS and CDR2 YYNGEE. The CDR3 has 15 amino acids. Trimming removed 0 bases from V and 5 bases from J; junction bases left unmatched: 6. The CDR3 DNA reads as TGTGCCAGCAGCGTAGGGGAGGGAACGGGAGATACGCAGTATTTT. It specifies CASSVGEGTGDTQYF.

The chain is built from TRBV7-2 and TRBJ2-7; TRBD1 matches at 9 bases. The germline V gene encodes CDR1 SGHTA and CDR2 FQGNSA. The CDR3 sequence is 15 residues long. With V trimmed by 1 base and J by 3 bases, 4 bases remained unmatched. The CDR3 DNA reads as TGTGCCAGCAGCTTAGTGCCGGGACAGGGCTACGAGCAGTACTTC. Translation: CASSLVPGQGYEQYF.

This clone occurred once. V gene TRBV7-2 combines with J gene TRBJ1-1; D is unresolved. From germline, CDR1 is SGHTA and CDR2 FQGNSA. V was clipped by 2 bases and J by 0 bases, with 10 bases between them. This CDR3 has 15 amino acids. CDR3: CASSLKGDMNTEAFF. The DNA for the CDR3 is TGTGCCAGCAGCTTAAAGGGAGATATGAACACTGAAGCTTTCTTT.

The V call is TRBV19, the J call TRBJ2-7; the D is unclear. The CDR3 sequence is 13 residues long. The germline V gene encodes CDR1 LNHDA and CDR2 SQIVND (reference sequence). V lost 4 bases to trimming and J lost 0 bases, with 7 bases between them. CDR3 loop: CASSKQSSYEQYF. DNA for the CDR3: TGTGCCAGTAGTAAACAGAGCTCCTACGAGCAGTACTTC.

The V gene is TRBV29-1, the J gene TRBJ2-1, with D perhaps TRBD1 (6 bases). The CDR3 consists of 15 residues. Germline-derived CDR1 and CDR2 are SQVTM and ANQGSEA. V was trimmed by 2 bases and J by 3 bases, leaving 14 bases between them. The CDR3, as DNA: TGCAGCGTTGAAATACTCAGGGGCAGCTACAATGAGCAGTTCTTC. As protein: CSVEILRGSYNEQFF.

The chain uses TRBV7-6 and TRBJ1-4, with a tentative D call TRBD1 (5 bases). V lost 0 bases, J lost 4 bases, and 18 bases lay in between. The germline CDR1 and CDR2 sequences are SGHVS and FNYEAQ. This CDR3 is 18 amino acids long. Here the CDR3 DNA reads TGTGCCAGCAGCTTAGCCCCTCCCATGGGGGTAGATAATGAAAAACTGTTTTTT. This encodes CASSLAPPMGVDNEKLFF.

The CDR3 nucleotides are TGTGCCAGCAGCTCCAAGCAGGCGGGGGGAACTGAAGCTTTCTTT. Its protein product is CASSSKQAGGTEAFF. The V gene is TRBV5-4, the J gene TRBJ1-1; the D gene is possibly TRBD1 (5 bases). CDR1 and CDR2 (germline): SGHNT, YYREEE (reference sequence). This CDR3 contains 15 residues. The V end lost 3 bases, the J end lost 5 bases, and 17 bases lay between the germline ends.

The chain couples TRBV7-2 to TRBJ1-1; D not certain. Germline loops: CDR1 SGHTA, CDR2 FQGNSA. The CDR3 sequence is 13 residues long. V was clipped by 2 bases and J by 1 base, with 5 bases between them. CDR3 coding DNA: TGTGCCAGCAGCTTATTGCGGAACACTGAAGCTTTCTTT. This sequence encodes CASSLLRNTEAFF. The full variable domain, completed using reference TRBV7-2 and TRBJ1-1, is GAGVSQSPSNKVTEKGKDVELRCDPISGHTALYWYRQSLGQGLEFLIYFQGNSAPDKSGLPSDRFSAERTGGSVSTLTIQRTQQEDSAVYLCASSLLRNTEAFFGQGTRLTVV.

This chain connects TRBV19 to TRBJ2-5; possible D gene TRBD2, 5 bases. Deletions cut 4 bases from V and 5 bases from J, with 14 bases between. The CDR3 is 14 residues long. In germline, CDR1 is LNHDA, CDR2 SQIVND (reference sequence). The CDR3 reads CASSRGSRQETQYF. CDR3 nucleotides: TGTGCCAGTAGTAGAGGGAGCCGGCAGGAGACCCAGTACTTC.

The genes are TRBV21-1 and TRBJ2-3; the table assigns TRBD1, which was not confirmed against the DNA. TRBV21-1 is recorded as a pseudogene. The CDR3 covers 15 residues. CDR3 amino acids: CASRSWGPSTDTQYF. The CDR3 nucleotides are TGTGCCAGCAGATCGTGGGGCCCTAGCACAGATACGCAGTATTTT.

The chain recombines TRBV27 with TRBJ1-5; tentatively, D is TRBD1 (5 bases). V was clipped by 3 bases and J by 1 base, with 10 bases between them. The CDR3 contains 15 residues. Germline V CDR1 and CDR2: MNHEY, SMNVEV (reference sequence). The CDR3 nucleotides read TGTGCCAGCAGTTTGACTTCAGGGAGCAATCAGCCCCAGCATTTT. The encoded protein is CASSLTSGSNQPQHF.

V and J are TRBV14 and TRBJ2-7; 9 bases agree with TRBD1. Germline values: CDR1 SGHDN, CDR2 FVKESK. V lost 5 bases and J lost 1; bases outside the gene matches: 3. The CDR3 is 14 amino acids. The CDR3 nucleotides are TGTGCCAGCAGCTTCGGACAGGGGTCCTACGAGCAGTACTTC. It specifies CASSFGQGSYEQYF.

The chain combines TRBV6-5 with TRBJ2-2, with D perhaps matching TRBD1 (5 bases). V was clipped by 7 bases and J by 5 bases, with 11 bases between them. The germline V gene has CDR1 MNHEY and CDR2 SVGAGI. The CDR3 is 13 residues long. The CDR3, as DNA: TGTGCCAGCACCAGGGTAGGGACCGGGGAGCTGTTTTTT. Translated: CASTRVGTGELFF.